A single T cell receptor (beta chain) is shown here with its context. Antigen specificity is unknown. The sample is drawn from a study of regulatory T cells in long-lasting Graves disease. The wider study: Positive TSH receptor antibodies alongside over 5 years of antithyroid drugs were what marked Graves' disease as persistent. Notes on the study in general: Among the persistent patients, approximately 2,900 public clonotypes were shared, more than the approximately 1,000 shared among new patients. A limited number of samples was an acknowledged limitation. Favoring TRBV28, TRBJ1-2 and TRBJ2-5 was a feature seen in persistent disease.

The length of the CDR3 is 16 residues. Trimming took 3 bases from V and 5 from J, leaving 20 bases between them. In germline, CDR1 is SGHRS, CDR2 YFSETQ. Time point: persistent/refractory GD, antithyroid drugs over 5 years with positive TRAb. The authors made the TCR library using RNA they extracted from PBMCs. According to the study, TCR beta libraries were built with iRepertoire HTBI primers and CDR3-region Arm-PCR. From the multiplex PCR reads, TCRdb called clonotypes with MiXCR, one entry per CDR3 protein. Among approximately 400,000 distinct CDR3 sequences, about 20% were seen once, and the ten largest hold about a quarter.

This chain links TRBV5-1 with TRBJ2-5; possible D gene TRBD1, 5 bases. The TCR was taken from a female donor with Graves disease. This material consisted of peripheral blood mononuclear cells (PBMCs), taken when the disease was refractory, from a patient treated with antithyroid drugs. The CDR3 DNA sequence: TGCGCCAGCAGCTCACCGAAACAGACAGCGAGGGAGACCCAGTACTTC. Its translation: CASSSPKQTARETQYF.